These T cell receptor beta chains were read from a single sample in a study of T-cell memory formation after mild COVID-19. In TCRdb, the 5' RACE reads were re-called with MiXCR into one record per CDR3 protein. This table holds about 600,000 distinct CDR3 sequences, less than 25% found once. The sequencing sample was made of PBMCs or a T cell subset sorted from them (not recorded which). These TCRs come from an adult woman who had mild COVID-19 (a few samples of this study predate the infection). Cell type and time point are not known. Both conserved end residues are part of each CDR3. Each record gives: clone size, J gene, D gene, V gene, CDR3 DNA, CDR3 protein. A D gene is named only where the DNA matches it firmly. Only some rows state a clone size, as once, few, many or a class for expanded clones.

few	TRBJ2-7	TRBD1	TRBV12-3/TRBV12-4	TGTGCCGTGGGGACAGGGGCCTACGAGCAGTACTTC	CAVGTGAYEQYF
few	TRBJ2-5	.	TRBV18	TGTGCCAGCTCACCGAAGGGGCGCCAAGAGACCCAGTACTTC	CASSPKGRQETQYF
few	TRBJ1-5	.	TRBV2	TGTGCCAGCAGTGAAGGGCAGAATCAGCCCCAGCATTTT	CASSEGQNQPQHF
.	TRBJ2-5	.	TRBV27	TGTGCCAGCAGTTTACGGGGGCGCGGGGTCCAGTACTTC	CASSLRGRGVQYF
.	TRBJ2-7	TRBD1	TRBV6-2/TRBV6-3	TGTGCCAGCAGAAGGGGACAGGGGAGTAAGGAGCAGTACTTC	CASRRGQGSKEQYF
.	TRBJ2-1	.	TRBV2	TGTGCCAGCAGCCGAAGGGCGGGGTCGTACAATGAGCAGTTCTTC	CASSRRAGSYNEQFF
.	TRBJ1-3	.	TRBV5-6	TGTGCCAGCAGCTCTGGGGGCGGTGGAAACACCATATATTTT	CASSSGGGGNTIYF
few	TRBJ2-3	.	TRBV29-1	TGCAGCGTTGGAGCGGACGGCACAGATACGCAGTATTTT	CSVGADGTDTQYF
.	TRBJ1-2	.	TRBV24-1	TGTGCCACCAGTGATCCAGGGTACTATGGCTACACCTTC	CATSDPGYYGYTF
few	TRBJ2-7	.	TRBV15	TGTGCCACCAGCAGAGTTGGGGGCTACGAGCAGTACTTC	CATSRVGGYEQYF
.	TRBJ2-5	TRBD2	TRBV24-1	TGTGCCACCAGTCGGACTAGCGGGAAAGAGACCCAGTACTTC	CATSRTSGKETQYF
.	TRBJ2-1	.	TRBV14	TGTGCCAGCAGCCAAGATCATGAGGACAATGAGCAGTTCTTC	CASSQDHEDNEQFF
.	TRBJ2-1	.	TRBV7-3	TGTGCCAGCAGCTTACCAGGTAGCGGATACAATGAGCAGTTCTTC	CASSLPGSGYNEQFF
.	TRBJ1-2	TRBD1	TRBV30	TGTGCCTGGGCGATCCGGGACAGCATGAGCTACACCTTC	CAWAIRDSMSYTF
many	TRBJ1-2	.	TRBV4-3	TGCGCCAGCAGCCATGATAACTTGTGGGGCTACACCTTC	CASSHDNLWGYTF
few	TRBJ2-3	.	TRBV7-9	TGTGCCAGCAGCTTAGAGACAGATACGCAGTATTTT	CASSLETDTQYF
.	TRBJ2-1	.	TRBV24-1	TGTGCCACCAGTGATTTAGACAGAGAGCAGTTCTTC	CATSDLDREQFF
few	TRBJ2-3	.	TRBV5-1	TGCGCCAGCAGCTTGGGACCGCCCATCACAGATACGCAGTATTTT	CASSLGPPITDTQYF
.	TRBJ2-7	.	TRBV6-5	TGTGCCAGCACAGGGGGGTACGAGCAGTACTTC	CASTGGYEQYF
.	TRBJ1-2	TRBD1	TRBV3-1	TGTGCCAGCAGCCAACATGGGACAGACTATGGCTACACCTTC	CASSQHGTDYGYTF
.	TRBJ2-3	TRBD2	TRBV12-3/TRBV12-4	TGTGCCAGCAGAGGTGTAGCGGGGGGTAAAAGCACAGATACGCAGTATTTT	CASRGVAGGKSTDTQYF
.	TRBJ2-1	TRBD2	TRBV7-9	TGTGCCAGCAAAACTAGCGGGAGTCCAATTGAGCAGTTCTTC	CASKTSGSPIEQFF
few	TRBJ1-1	.	TRBV7-8	TGTGCCAGCAGCCACGGGACCAACACTGAAGCTTTCTTT	CASSHGTNTEAFF
.	TRBJ2-3	.	TRBV11-2	TGTGCCAGCAGCTCCTGGGACCTATATACGCAGTATTTT	CASSSWDLYTQYF
few	TRBJ2-1	.	TRBV27	TGTGCCAGCAGTGGCTTATTTAGGGGAGAGAATAGGAATGAGCAGTTCTTC	CASSGLFRGENRNEQFF
few	TRBJ2-1	TRBD2	TRBV29-1	TGCAGCTCCTGGGGACTAGCGGGAGGCAATGAGCAGTTCTTC	CSSWGLAGGNEQFF
.	TRBJ2-5	TRBD2	TRBV5-1	TGCGCCAGCAGCGGCGGACTAGCGGGGTACCAAGAGACCCAGTACTTC	CASSGGLAGYQETQYF
.	TRBJ2-3	TRBD2	TRBV20-1	TGCAGTGCTAGAGGCGGCCTGAGGGATAGCGGGGGGTTAGATACGCAGTATTTT	CSARGGLRDSGGLDTQYF
.	TRBJ2-1	TRBD2	TRBV11-2	TGTGCCAGCAGCTTAGTAACTAGCGGGAGGGCCTATGAGCAGTTCTTC	CASSLVTSGRAYEQFF
.	TRBJ2-5	TRBD2	TRBV7-6	TGTGCCAGCAGCCCGAATGGGGGGGGAACCCAAGAGACCCAGTACTTC	CASSPNGGGTQETQYF
.	TRBJ2-5	TRBD2	TRBV20-1	TGCAGTGCTAGGCGACTAGCGGGACTAGAGACCCAGTACTTC	CSARRLAGLETQYF
few	TRBJ2-1	.	TRBV11-2	TGTGCGACTGGGCTGGGCGATGAGCAGTTCTTC	CATGLGDEQFF
few	TRBJ2-1	.	TRBV3-1	TGTGCCAGCAGCCAAGGGATAAACCTTAATGAGCAGTTCTTC	CASSQGINLNEQFF
few	TRBJ2-3	TRBD2	TRBV5-4	TGTGCCAGCAGCCCGGGACTAGCGGGAGGGGTTGCAGATACGCAGTATTTT	CASSPGLAGGVADTQYF
many	TRBJ2-1	.	TRBV7-2	TGTGCCAGCAGCTTAGACAGGTCCACGGCCTACAATGAGCAGTTCTTC	CASSLDRSTAYNEQFF
few	TRBJ1-1	.	TRBV20-1	TGCAGTGCTAGAGATCCGAGGGGGACTGAAGCTTTCTTT	CSARDPRGTEAFF
few	TRBJ2-3	TRBD2	TRBV12-3/TRBV12-4	TGTGCCAGCAGTCGACTAGCGGGAGTCCCAGATACGCAGTATTTT	CASSRLAGVPDTQYF
.	TRBJ2-1	.	TRBV18	TGTGCCAGCTCACCCCTCGACGGCTCCTACAATGAGCAGTTCTTC	CASSPLDGSYNEQFF
.	TRBJ2-3	TRBD2	TRBV7-2	TGTGCCAGCAGCTTAAACCCAGCAGGGACTAGCGGGAGCGATACGCAGTATTTT	CASSLNPAGTSGSDTQYF
.	TRBJ1-2	TRBD1	TRBV29-1	TGCAGCGTCACCGACAGGGTGGGCATCAGCTATGGCTACACCTTC	CSVTDRVGISYGYTF
few	TRBJ2-2	.	TRBV5-1	TGCGCCAGCAGCCCGGAAGTGAAGTTCGAAACCGGGGAGCTGTTTTTT	CASSPEVKFETGELFF
.	TRBJ1-2	TRBD1	TRBV6-5	TGTGCCAGCAGTCGCCAGGACAGGGTGGGAGGCTACACCTTC	CASSRQDRVGGYTF
.	TRBJ2-7	.	TRBV3-1	TGTGCCAGCAGCCAAGAATACAGCTACGAGCAGTACTTC	CASSQEYSYEQYF
.	TRBJ1-5	.	TRBV27	TGTGCCAGCAGTCCCTCCGGACATAACAATCAGCCCCAGCATTTT	CASSPSGHNNQPQHF
.	TRBJ2-5	.	TRBV24-1	TGTGCCACCAGTGCTACAGGGTGGGAGACCCAGTACTTC	CATSATGWETQYF
.	TRBJ2-4	TRBD1	TRBV29-1	TGCAGCGTCCTCGGACAGGGAAGACTAGCCAAAAACATTCAGTACTTC	CSVLGQGRLAKNIQYF